This TCR beta chain emerged from a study of T cell responses to AZD1222 COVID-19 vaccine (dated by TCRdb to the early 2020s). Background on the whole study: TCR sequencing was performed for about 250 trial participants, of whom roughly 200 were given two doses of AZD1222 and approximately 25 were given two doses of MenACWY control vaccine. Trial participants were enrolled by age into subgroups of 18-55, 56-69 and 70-plus years, and around 150, 28 and 57 TCR-sequenced participants, respectively, were included in these subgroups. Paper-wide results and their limitations: Reportedly, almost half of the unique spike-specific TCRs recognized epitopes lying outside the regions that are mutated in the B.1.351 and B.1.1.7 variants. After two AZD1222 doses, both the breadth and the depth of spike-specific TCRs were significantly higher than at day 0 and than in MenACWY recipients. Because no samples from the day 14 peak response were available, repertoires could be characterized only after the peak T cell response. In the small 56-69-year group, the increase in depth fell short of significance, most likely because of low power. Vaccine-associated CD4 TCRs spanned the whole spike protein, with dominant responses in regions 160-218 and 743-854. Most participants were white British and females outnumbered males, and the authors suggested that clonal diversity may have been underestimated. Only 5 to 7 AZD1222 recipients were SARS-CoV-2 seropositive at baseline, limiting conclusions about previously exposed vaccinees.

Per the publication, the time point label means: about 28 days (+/-7) after the second vaccine dose. The intended sense of this specimen's treatment or condition label: meningococcal conjugate vaccine given as trial control. The vaccinee samples were drawn from two UK trials, COV001 and COV002, one of which was a single-blind randomized controlled phase 2/3 trial testing AZD1222 (ChAdOx1 nCoV-19) in healthy adults. Trial participant PBMC samples were collected at day 0 and day 28 after the second dose for TCRbeta chain sequencing. Of note for this clone: It has no known antigen specificity. No base-level quality is on record; no much larger clone is a single base apart.

The CDR3 regions of human TCRbeta chains were analyzed by immunosequencing. As for how the authors treated the data: Repertoire TCRs were matched against a reference library of SARS-CoV-2-specific TCRs generated with the MIRA antigen-specificity platform. Breadth meant the fraction of unique TCRs that were SARS-CoV-2-associated, whereas depth meant the fraction of total T cells that were SARS-CoV-2-associated. Each spike-specific TCR was assigned to its reactive spike region and to a CD4 or CD8 class using the MIRA data. Log10-transformed breadth and depth values were compared by one-way ANOVA with Sidak's multiple comparisons tests. Entries here come from immuneACCESS through TCRdb and include only in-frame sequences with V and J called. Some clones fail to appear in such tables; in the studies checked, an unresolved V gene covers under half of the shortfall, and the cause of the remainder is unknown. From that table come the V and J calls and clone size; the DNA was used to work out D and trimming. Recorded for this sample are tens of thousands of clones; around 90% of them occurred a single time. The ten largest clonotypes hold approximately 6.3% of the sample.

The clonotype originates from an adult who received the MenACWY meningococcal vaccine as a control. The sequencing used peripheral blood, collected 28 days after the second dose of the MenACWY control vaccine.

The CDR3 region reads CASSPENTDTQYF. The DNA sequence is TGTGCCAGTAGTCCAGAGAACACAGATACGCAGTATTTT. In this chain, TRBV19 is recombined with TRBJ2-3, with an unclear D gene assignment. V and J are truncated by 5 bases and 2 bases respectively, leaving an intervening sequence of 8 bases. The CDR3 goes from the cysteine to the phenylalanine over 13 residues. Left in the record is the CDR3 DNA by itself, 39 bases read in frame from the first base. CDR1 and CDR2 are drawn from the germline V gene (reference sequence): LNHDA, SQIVND. When the CDR3 is completed using the reference TRBV19 and TRBJ2-3 genes on either side, the full variable domain is DGGITQSPKYLFRKEGQNVTLSCEQNLNHDAMYWYRQDPGQGLRLIYYSQIVNDFQKGDIAEGYSVSREKKESFPLTVTSAQKNPTAFYLCASSPENTDTQYFGPGTRLTVL.